The following is a T cell receptor beta chain sequence with its context. The antigen it binds to is not known. No base quality values were provided; no much bigger clone lies one nucleotide off. The sample belongs to a study of cytomegalovirus exposure and HLA in healthy donors (dated by TCRdb to about 2017). With respect to the entire study: An earlier analysis of approximately 640 of the donors reported roughly 270 Gb of sequence data and some 120 million unique TCR beta sequences from about 179 million T cells. About 300 gigabases of sequencing data and roughly 80 million unique TCR sequences made up an early release that covered nearly 650 HLA-typed donors. The genetic ancestry cluster associated with self-reported Caucasian donors included 70% to 85% of the approximately 430 genotyped donors. The aim of the study was to test whether cataloging public T cell receptors could identify signatures of past pathogen exposure. The study used immunosequencing to profile the T cell repertoires of 670 or so subjects and linked those repertoires to cytomegalovirus serostatus. In addition to the first cohort of around 670 subjects, a separate validation cohort of approximately 120 different subjects was used. High-throughput TCR immunosequencing, statistical association of individual TCRs with disease status, and machine learning were combined to predict cytomegalovirus infection status. A later analysis re-examined previously published TCR beta repertoires from about 700 donors and added high-resolution HLA genotyping to investigate patterns of TCR occurrence. The later analysis used no new phenotypic data to find candidate immune exposures, relying instead on TCR beta sequences and their occurrence across donors. To decide whether each TCR beta V gene segment behaved as functional or pseudogenic, an earlier analysis of some 600 of the donors relied on high-throughput TCR beta sequencing. Donor age, sex, ethnicity and CMV serostatus were compiled alongside the repertoire data. Genome-wide SNP genotypes for about 65% of the 666 donors were used in a later genetic analysis, which treated that subset as a discovery cohort. Every discovery cohort repertoire had been produced on one sequencing platform. HLA typing covered class I and class II loci at four-digit resolution. Typing coverage varied by locus: about 629-640 donors for A, B, C, DRB1 and DQB1; approximately 560 for DQA1; more than 600 for DPA1; approximately 470 for DPB1. Because of strong linkage in the cohort, four to six DR-DQ haplotypes were treated as single units for association and clustering. Among 300 to 500 genotyped donors of the cohort, an average of about 240,000 unique TCR beta nucleotide sequences was sequenced per donor, of which about 19% were non-productive. Study-wide findings and limitations: A later analysis found that most CMV-associated TCR beta chains appeared HLA-restricted, with HLA associations seemingly driven largely by CMV exposure. The classifier was reported to diagnose cytomegalovirus status with high specificity and sensitivity in both the original cohort and the validation cohort. While some public TCRs were present in many individuals, most TCR sequences turned up only very rarely across donors. Because the 87-base-pair reads could not distinguish some IMGT-functional V segments, including TRBV6-2 and TRBV6-3, those segments were excluded. Because HLA typing was unavailable for some donors at each locus, only the typed subset was used in association tests. According to a later analysis, TCR association rates differed among HLA loci, with DRB1 alleles showing the most associated TCRs and HLA-C alleles showing the fewest. Several of the top co-occurrence clusters appeared to be linked to parvovirus B19, influenza, CMV and Epstein-Barr virus, according to a later analysis. V-gene and J-gene trimming of TCR beta chains was associated with a missense DCLRE1C variant in a later genetic analysis, and the association was replicated in an independent cohort. The only immune exposure information available for the cohort was CMV serostatus. Compared with equally common non-associated chains, HLA-associated TCR beta chains in a later analysis were more clonally expanded and had lower generation probabilities. Roughly uniform sequencing depth across donors was assumed in presence/absence analyses, although this assumption may not hold. In a later genetic analysis, fewer N-insertions in productive TCRs were reported among donors in an Asian-associated ancestry cluster than the approximately 670-donor mean. The authors suggested that the approach could potentially be generalized to other disease states and immunological phenotypes. A cluster of highly shared sequence variants was judged likely to be a technical artifact of the sequencing pipeline. In an earlier analysis of about 600 of the donors, most TCR beta V segments appeared in productive rearrangements about 87% or about 30% of the time, broadly matching IMGT annotations. In vitro tests confirmed that a few of the cytomegalovirus-associated TCR beta chains recognize cytomegalovirus antigens. A further reported finding was that TCR beta sequences accurately predicted the HLA-A and HLA-B alleles for most subjects in the first cohort. Correlated functional status among segregating V segments might reflect linkage disequilibrium, but an unknown experimental factor could not be ruled out. Strong co-occurrence of HLA alleles, especially DR and DQ, made assigning TCR associations to individual alleles difficult. Approximately 18 rarely observed V segments, including chromosome 9 orphons, were excluded from the earlier analysis of approximately 500 of the donors because counts were too low. In a later analysis, 15,000 to 20,000 TCR beta sequences were associated with specific HLA alleles at a false discovery rate of 0.05. The study gave a list of roughly 150 TCR beta chains associated with cytomegalovirus. This cohort had only TCR beta chains sequenced, and the lack of alpha or paired-chain data limited which features could be detected.

The CDR3 contains 16 residues, cysteine and phenylalanine counted. Left in the record is the CDR3 DNA by itself, 48 bases read in frame from the first base. According to the germline V gene, CDR1 reads SGHTA and CDR2 reads FQGNSA. The junction shows trimming of 5 bases on V and 4 bases on J, and the gene matches do not reach 8 bases of it. The cohort consisted of hundreds of healthy bone marrow donors. All cohort members were sampled while nominally healthy, although unrecorded immune exposures were likely present. The donor tested CMV seronegative, placing the donor among the 350 or so seronegative members of the cohort. Every donor gave a peripheral blood sample, and the peripheral blood mononuclear cells from that sample were used for TCR beta sequencing. The Qiagen DNeasy Blood Extraction Kit was used to extract genomic DNA from the blood cell samples. Library generation was performed with the immunoSEQ multiplex PCR assay. A mixture of 60 forward primers for TCR Vbeta segments and 13 reverse primers for TCR Jbeta segments was used in the multiplex PCR. A multiplex PCR assay on genomic DNA amplified the CDR3 region of rearranged TCR beta genes. The Illumina HiSeq System was used to sequence the amplified TCR beta libraries as 87-base-pair reads. Under the source paper's analysis protocol: A later analysis tallied roughly 76 million unique TCR beta chains across the approximately 670 repertoires, and roughly 11 million of those chains were shared by two or more donors. Raw reads were error-corrected and collapsed into unique sequences with a nearest-neighbor algorithm that merged closely related sequences to remove PCR and sequencing errors. V, D and J gene segments were assigned by aligning CDR3 sequences to IMGT reference sequences. Each retained sequence needed at least a six-nucleotide match to both a V gene segment and a J gene segment. Rearrangements were called productive when the CDR3 lacked stop codons and stayed in frame with V and J; all others were non-productive. Following IMGT convention, CDR3 was defined as the stretch from the second conserved V-encoded cysteine up to the conserved J-encoded phenylalanine. The earlier analysis of 500 to 600 of the donors excluded sequences that lacked an unambiguous match to a single V gene segment. An earlier analysis of 500 to 600 of the donors classified V segments as functional when productive rearrangements were above 56.7% and as segregating when the standard deviation between donors was above 5%. A statistical classification framework was developed to diagnose cytomegalovirus status using the catalog of TCR beta chain sequences. V and J gene assignment, in a later analysis, came from comparing TCR nucleotide sequences with IMGT/GENE-DB human TR gene sequences. The TCRdist pipeline was used in a later analysis to assign CDR3 sequences and most-parsimonious VDJ recombination scenarios. In a later analysis, each TCR beta chain was defined by its CDR3 amino acid sequence together with its V-gene family, and reads lacking a unique V-gene family were excluded. In a later analysis, fewer than 650 highly shared, low-generation-probability nucleotide sequences were removed to address suspected cross-contamination and a sequencing artifact. In a later analysis, a clonal expansion index for each public chain was calculated from normalized within-repertoire ranks of inferred template counts. Generation probabilities in a later analysis came from a VDJ recombination model fitted to out-of-frame rearrangements, and those results were checked against IGoR. In a later analysis, TCR-TCR, TCR-HLA and TCR-CMV co-occurrence was scored with hypergeometric tests, and a repertoire-size bias correction was applied to TCR pairs. To estimate false discovery rates, a later analysis permuted the HLA or CMV assignments 20 times. In a later analysis, co-occurring TCRs were grouped using DBSCAN, with TCRdist sequence similarity added in when clustering inside HLA-allele-positive subsets. Co-occurrence clustering excluded repertoires with fewer than 30,000 or more than 120,000 public chains, plus five with anomalous nucleotide sharing. Not all clones reach the TCRdb copy of this immuneACCESS table, which keeps in-frame sequences only. Checked studies attribute under half of the gap to unresolved V genes and leave the rest unexplained. V and J calls and clone size are those listed in that table; D and trimming were worked out from the DNA. Recorded for this sample are 150,000 to 200,000 clones; less than 90% of them occurred a single time. The top ten clonotypes cover 0.25% to 0.3% of the sample.

This clonotype was sampled from a boy aged 5 to 17 in good health and CMV-seronegative. The chain couples TRBV7-2 to TRBJ2-2; 9 of the junction bases match TRBD1. Sequenced sample: PBMCs. The CDR3 protein is CASSPHRGPATGELFF. The DNA sequence reads TGTGCCAGCAGCCCCCACAGGGGGCCGGCCACCGGGGAGCTGTTTTTT.